This TCR beta chain emerged from a study of T cells in Graves' hyperthyroidism and ophthalmopathy. Amplification of TCR beta CDR3 regions used RNA as the template. Using the HTBI primer set, a first-round RT-PCR was run on the TCR CDR3. TCRdb reprocessed the multiplex PCR reads with MiXCR, giving one entry per CDR3 protein. The sample records around 760,000 distinct CDR3 sequences, just over 35% being singletons. Trimming cost V 2 bases and J 4 bases, with 12 bases left between them. The CDR3 is 14 amino acids. Germline-derived CDR1 and CDR2 are SGHRS and YFSETQ. V is TRBV5-1 and J is TRBJ2-5, with D possibly matching TRBD1 (5 bases). The clonotype originates from a woman aged 40 to 49 with Graves' hyperthyroidism. The sequenced material came from blood. CDR3 sequence (DNA): TGCGCCAGCAGCTTCAGGGAAACGGGAGAGACCCAGTACTTC. This translates into CASSFRETGETQYF.